What follows are 18 T cell receptor beta chains derived from one specimen sequenced in a study of breast tumors, draining lymph nodes, adjacent tissues. Samples came from axillary lymph nodes draining the breast cancer. TCRdb called the multiplex PCR reads again in MiXCR, with one record for every CDR3 protein. The table lists approximately 100,000 distinct CDR3 sequences, 21% of them singletons. Sequences were obtained from axillary lymph node tissue. Receptors originate from a female donor with breast cancer. Some clones in this sample may be carry-over from other donors' samples.

This clonotype was seen many times. This chain's CDR3 is CASSNGGYEKLFF. CDR3 nucleotides: TGTGCCAGCAGCAACGGAGGGTATGAAAAACTGTTTTTT. V gene TRBV14 combines with J gene TRBJ1-4; D gene ambiguous. Germline CDR1 SGHDN, CDR2 FVKESK. V lost 5 bases to trimming and J lost 6 bases, with 10 bases between them. The CDR3 totals 13 residues.

The table lists this clonotype with many counts. V is TRBV4-1 and J is TRBJ1-6; TRBD1 agrees at 9 bases. The CDR3 has 16 residues. Germline trimming cut 5 bases from V and 7 bases from J; bases unmatched to any gene: 9. Germline CDR1 reads MGHRA; CDR2 reads YSYEKL. CDR3 coding DNA: TGCGCCAGCAGCAGAACACAGGGGGCCCTCAATTCACCCCTCCACTTT. Its translation: CASSRTQGALNSPLHF.

This clonotype showed up many times. The chain uses TRBV27 and TRBJ2-7; TRBD1 agrees at 9 bases. The CDR3 sequence is 14 residues long. In germline, CDR1 is MNHEY, CDR2 SMNVEV (reference sequence). V gave up 2 bases and J gave up 6 bases; unmatched junction bases: 5. The CDR3 spells CASSLHRGQGEQYF. DNA of the CDR3: TGTGCCAGCAGTTTACACAGGGGGCAGGGCGAGCAGTACTTC.

This clonotype was counted many times. The J gene is TRBJ1-2, the V gene TRBV4-1; the match to TRBD1 covers 7 bases. Germline V lookup: CDR1 MGHRA, CDR2 YSYEKL. The V gene end was trimmed by 6 bases and the J gene end by 8 bases; junction bases not matched to a gene: 9. This CDR3 is built from 13 residues. The CDR3 region is CASRKEEGAGYTF. CDR3 in DNA: TGCGCCAGCAGGAAGGAAGAGGGGGCGGGCTACACCTTC.

This clonotype was counted ten times or more. The chain carries TRBV5-6 and TRBJ1-2; D is uncertain. The V gene lost 4 bases and the J gene lost 3 bases, with 16 bases spanning the gap. The germline V gene has CDR1 SGHDT and CDR2 YYEEEE. The CDR3 runs to 15 residues. This CDR3 is CASSRAGRADYGYTF. DNA for the CDR3: TGTGCCAGCAGCCGGGCCGGGAGGGCTGACTATGGCTACACCTTC.

This clonotype was found many times. The chain is built from TRBV10-1 and TRBJ2-5, with a possible D match to TRBD2 (6 bases). Germline CDR1 reads WNHNN; CDR2 reads SYGVQD (reference sequence). The V gene lost 5 bases and the J gene lost 5 bases, with 12 bases spanning the gap. CDR3 size: 13 residues. This CDR3 is CASSPGGVETQYF. The DNA of the CDR3 is TGCGCCAGCAGTCCCGGGGGAGTGGAGACCCAGTACTTC.

The rearrangement joins TRBV12-3 or TRBV12-4 to TRBJ2-1, with D perhaps TRBD1 (5 bases). The CDR3 covers 16 residues. Trimming stripped 4 bases from V and 4 bases from J, with 17 bases between. The DNA for the CDR3 is TGTGCCAGCAGTTCCCGGGTAGGGGCCGTGTACAATGAGCAGTTCTTC. It translates to CASSSRVGAVYNEQFF.

There are many counts of this clonotype. This rearrangement joins TRBV5-6 to TRBJ2-5; 8 nucleotides match TRBD2. V trimming: 2 bases; J trimming: 1 base; junction bases outside the gene matches: 1. Germline CDR1 reads SGHDT; CDR2 reads YYEEEE. This CDR3 is built from 14 residues. The CDR3: CASSLGLAQETQYF. CDR3 sequence (DNA): TGTGCCAGCAGCTTAGGACTAGCCCAAGAGACCCAGTACTTC. The complete variable domain, with remaining parts taken from reference TRBV5-6 and TRBJ2-5, reads DAGVTQSPTHLIKTRGQQVTLRCSPKSGHDTVSWYQQALGQGPQFIFQYYEEEERQRGNFPDRFSGHQFPNYSSELNVNALLLGDSALYLCASSLGLAQETQYFGPGTRLLVL.

This clonotype was detected many times. The gene calls are TRBV6-5 and TRBJ1-2; D unclear. The V and J ends lost 0 bases and 0 bases respectively, with 11 bases between them. The CDR3 length is 16 residues. Germline-derived CDR1 and CDR2 are MNHEY and SVGAGI. The DNA for the CDR3 is TGTGCCAGCAGTTACTCGGCCCGGACGGCTAACTATGGCTACACCTTC. Protein sequence: CASSYSARTANYGYTF.

There are many counts of this clonotype. The chain carries TRBV20-1 and TRBJ2-7; weak D call: TRBD2 (6 bases). Per the germline V gene, CDR1 is DFQATT and CDR2 is SNEGSKA (reference sequence). This CDR3 is 12 amino acids long. Trimming stripped 5 bases from V and 1 base from J, with 9 bases between. CDR3 region: CSAPDYSYEQYF. CDR3 nucleotides: TGCAGTGCTCCGGACTATTCCTACGAGCAGTACTTC.

In its sample, this clonotype was seen many times. The V call is TRBV2, the J call TRBJ2-7, with D possibly matching TRBD1 (5 bases). From germline, CDR1 is SNHLY and CDR2 FYNNEI. The CDR3 length is 13 residues. Between the trimmed V and J ends, which lost 6 bases and 6 bases, there was a span of 15 bases. The CDR3 spells CASSDSNEAEQYF. The CDR3 bases are TGTGCCAGCAGCGACAGCAATGAGGCCGAGCAGTACTTC.

This clonotype was seen ten or more times. V is TRBV27 and J is TRBJ1-6; 7 bases match TRBD1. The CDR3 spans 14 residues. Germline V gene sequence: CDR1 MNHEY, CDR2 SMNVEV (reference sequence). After removal of 5 bases from V and 4 bases from J, the junction contained 2 bases not matched to a gene. CDR3 nucleotides: TGTGCCAGCAGTACACAGGGGTATAATTCACCCCTCCACTTT. Protein product: CASSTQGYNSPLHF.

This clonotype was seen many times. The chain joins TRBV20-1 to TRBJ2-3, with no clear D. The germline V gene encodes CDR1 DFQATT and CDR2 SNEGSKA (reference sequence). The CDR3 contains 17 residues. V lost 4 bases and J lost 2, with 22 bases in between. CDR3 residues: CSAKLSAAGLPTDTQYF. The CDR3 DNA reads as TGCAGTGCTAAACTCTCCGCGGCCGGTCTTCCCACAGATACGCAGTATTTT.

This clonotype was detected many times. The chain couples TRBV27 to TRBJ2-1, with 7 nucleotides matching TRBD2. J was trimmed by 14 bases and V by 3 bases; bases with no gene match: 4. CDR3 length equals 11 residues. Germline CDR1 and CDR2: MNHEY and SMNVEV (reference sequence). DNA of the CDR3: TGTGCCAGCAGTTTCGGGAGGCATGAGTTCTTC. It yields the protein CASSFGRHEFF.

Comment on this clonotype: The germline gene is not matched at one end of the junction; a read error may be the cause. This chain uses TRBV3-1 with TRBJ1-2, with D unresolved. Germline CDR1 is LGHDT and CDR2 is YNNKEL (reference sequence). The CDR3 loop spans 15 amino acids. The CDR3 DNA reads TGTGCCAGCAGCCCATGGGGTTTTTCCAACTATGGCTGCACCTTC. It yields the protein CASSPWGFSNYGCTF.

V usage is TRBV19 and J usage is TRBJ1-2, with D perhaps matching TRBD1 (6 bases). CDR1 is LNHDA and CDR2 is SQIVND in the germline V gene (reference sequence). V was shortened by 7 bases and J by 6 bases, with 24 bases between the two germline ends. The CDR3 totals 16 residues. This CDR3 reads CASTTSPQGGLHGYTF. The CDR3 DNA reads TGTGCCAGTACCACCTCCCCACAGGGAGGATTGCATGGCTACACCTTC.

The sample holds many counts of this clonotype. The CDR3, as DNA: TGCGCCAGCAGCCAAGTGGGCAGCTATGAGCAGTTCTTC. This codes for CASSQVGSYEQFF. The J gene is TRBJ2-1, the V gene TRBV4-1; D remains ambiguous. This CDR3 has 13 residues. Trimming removed 1 base from V and 8 bases from J, with 9 bases in between. Looked up from germline, CDR1 is MGHRA and CDR2 is YSYEKL.

This clonotype was counted at least ten times. This chain connects TRBV11-2 to TRBJ1-3; D is possibly TRBD1 (6 bases). This CDR3 has 14 amino acids. CDR1 and CDR2 from the germline V gene are SGHAT and FQNNGV. V lost 5 bases, J lost 4 bases, and 12 bases lay in between. The CDR3 protein is CASSPSRGGNTIYF. The DNA for the CDR3 is TGTGCCAGCAGCCCCTCCAGGGGAGGAAACACCATATATTTT. Combining the CDR3 with reference TRBV11-2 and TRBJ1-3 gives the whole variable domain EAGVAQSPRYKIIEKRQSVAFWCNPISGHATLYWYQQILGQGPKLLIQFQNNGVVDDSQLPKDRFSAERLKGVDSTLKIQPAKLEDSAVYLCASSPSRGGNTIYFGEGSWLTVV.